This TCR beta chain was found in a study of T cells in Graves' hyperthyroidism and ophthalmopathy. Turning to the study itself: Before treatment of any kind, peripheral blood was taken at initial diagnosis. The study's findings and limits: Before onset, by a median of approximately 6.8 months, the model predicted ophthalmopathy. A model using 13 V-J features told ophthalmopathy apart from stable hyperthyroidism.

The PBMCs were sourced from fresh peripheral blood (about 9.7 ml). Only a few counts were recorded for this clonotype. Its cognate antigen is unknown. The CDR3 extends over 12 amino acids. Trimming removed 7 bases at V and 6 bases at J, with 9 bases between. Germline V CDR1 and CDR2: MNHNS, SASEGT. The source material, RNA transcripts, was used to amplify TCR beta CDR3 regions. A first-round RT-PCR of the TCR CDR3 used the HTBI primer set. TCRdb used MiXCR to reprocess the multiplex PCR reads, holding one entry per CDR3 protein. The table shows about 400,000 distinct CDR3 sequences, with more than 12% occurring only once.

The sequenced material came from blood. This receptor was obtained from a woman aged 25 to 39 with Graves' hyperthyroidism. The genes are TRBV6-1 and TRBJ2-2, with D perhaps being TRBD1 or TRBD2 (5 bases each). As DNA, the CDR3 is TGTGCCAGCACCCTGGGACCCGGGGAGCTGTTTTTT. Protein: CASTLGPGELFF.